What follows is one TCR beta chain and its context. These data are taken from a study of blood T cell repertoires in COVID-19. Whole-study context: Collection of acute and convalescent COVID-19 samples took place in the United States, Italy and Spain. In each case, the material was cDNA or gDNA derived from T cells, B-cell-depleted T cells, or PBMCs.

V lost 1 base and J lost 9, with 9 bases in between. CDR3 length: 12 residues. The table came from immunoSEQ multiplex PCR; TCRdb's copy has only in-frame clones and leaves some out. Among 150,000 to 180,000 clones listed, 70% to 85% were seen once. This sequence joins TRBV12-3 or TRBV12-4 and TRBJ1-1; D is undetermined. Sequencing was carried out using peripheral blood. The TCR sequence derives from a woman aged 60 to 75 with acute or convalescent COVID-19. CDR3 protein: CASSLEQPKAFF. CDR3 sequence (DNA): TGTGCCAGCAGTTTAGAACAGCCAAAAGCTTTCTTT.